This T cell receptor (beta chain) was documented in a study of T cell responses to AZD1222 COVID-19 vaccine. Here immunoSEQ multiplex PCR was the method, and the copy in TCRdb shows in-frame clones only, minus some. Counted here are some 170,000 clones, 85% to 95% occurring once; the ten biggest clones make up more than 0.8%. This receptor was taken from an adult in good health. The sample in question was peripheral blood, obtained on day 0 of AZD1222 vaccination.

The CDR3: CASSLLQGGNEQFF. CDR3 sequence (DNA): TGTGCCAGCAGTTTACTGCAGGGGGGCAATGAGCAGTTCTTC. The chain combines TRBV28 with TRBJ2-1; D perhaps matches TRBD1 (7 bases). Trimming removed 2 bases at V and 6 bases at J, with 11 bases between. This CDR3 is 14 amino acids long. Germline CDR1 and CDR2: MDHEN and SYDVKM.